The 27 T cell receptor beta chains below were found in one sample sequenced in a study of CD8 T cells in Susac syndrome. With random hexamers, about 0.5 to 1 ug RNA was reverse transcribed. MiXCR, run by TCRdb on the immunoSEQ multiplex PCR reads, gives a single entry per CDR3 protein. The table has 200,000 to 300,000 distinct CDR3 sequences, almost 97% seen once; the top ten hold approximately 0.1%. Specimen: CD4+ T cells from PBMCs. These receptors originate from a human donor with Susac syndrome.

With respect to this clonotype: The junction shows a germline mismatch at one end, possibly a read error. The rearrangement joins TRBV4-2 to TRBJ2-1, with 11 bases that match TRBD2. The CDR3 has 14 amino acids. CDR1 is LGHNA and CDR2 is YNFKEQ in the germline V gene. The CDR3 nucleotides are TGTGCCAGCAGTCAAGGACTAGCGGGTGATGAGCAGTTCTTC. Translating gives CASSQGLAGDEQFF.

The chain carries TRBV7-9 and TRBJ2-7; TRBD2 aligns across 11 bases. CDR1 and CDR2 from the germline V gene are SEHNR and FQNEAQ (reference sequence). CDR3 length: 14 residues. Trimming removed 4 bases from V and 6 bases from J; junction bases left unmatched: 5. CDR3 nucleotide sequence: TGTGCCAGCAGCTCCAGAACTAGCGGGAGCGAGCAGTACTTC. Amino acids: CASSSRTSGSEQYF.

This chain links TRBV29-1 with TRBJ2-1, with D unresolved. Germline V gene data show CDR1 as SQVTM and CDR2 as ANQGSEA. Trimming left V 6 bases short and J 6 bases short, with 12 bases between. There are 12 residues in the CDR3. DNA for the CDR3: TGCAGCGTCCTCTCGTCGTTCAATGAGCAGTTCTTC. Translated: CSVLSSFNEQFF.

The genes are TRBV29-1 and TRBJ1-1; no clear D. Trimming stripped 3 bases from V and 0 bases from J, with 11 bases between. The CDR3 is 14 amino acids. The germline gives CDR1 SQVTM, CDR2 ANQGSEA. The CDR3 DNA reads TGCAGCGTTGATTTGTCAGGATTGAACACTGAAGCTTTCTTT. The encoded protein is CSVDLSGLNTEAFF.

This sequence joins TRBV29-1 and TRBJ2-7; D is possibly TRBD1 or TRBD2 (5 bases each). CDR3 length: 13 residues. Germline V gives CDR1 SQVTM, CDR2 ANQGSEA. The V end was cut by 5 bases, the J end by 2 bases, with 13 bases between. The DNA of the CDR3 is TGCAGCGTTTACGGGGACCTCACCTACGAGCAGTACTTC. Translation: CSVYGDLTYEQYF.

The CDR3 reads CASSRRGRERETQYF. The DNA of the CDR3 is TGTGCCAGCAGTCGACGGGGGAGGGAGAGGGAGACCCAGTACTTC. The chain joins TRBV12-3 or TRBV12-4 to TRBJ2-5, with 7 bases lining up with TRBD2. The CDR3 has 15 amino acids. J gave up 5 bases and V 5 bases, and 11 bases lay outside the gene matches.

This clonotype occurred once. The chain links TRBV15 to TRBJ2-7; a weak D match, TRBD2 (6 bases). This CDR3 region has 12 residues. The ends were cut back, 2 bases at V and 5 bases at J, with 7 bases in the middle. Germline CDR1 and CDR2: LNHNV and YYDKDF (reference sequence). Written as DNA, the CDR3 is TGTGCCACCAGCAGAAGGAGGGACGAGCAGTACTTC. It specifies CATSRRRDEQYF.

V usage is TRBV4-1 and J usage is TRBJ2-6, with 8 bases fitting TRBD1. CDR1 and CDR2 (germline): MGHRA, YSYEKL. The CDR3 length is 17 residues. Trimming at V came to 1 base and at J to 4 bases, leaving 6 bases not matched to a gene. The CDR3 bases are TGCGCCAGCAGCCAAGGCCAGGGGGCGCAGGGGGCCAACGTCCTGACTTTC. Translation: CASSQGQGAQGANVLTF.

This chain uses TRBV9 with TRBJ2-5, with D possibly TRBD2 on 5 matching bases. The V gene lost 4 bases and the J gene lost 1 base, with 11 bases spanning the gap. CDR3 length: 14 amino acids. Germline CDR1 SGDLS, CDR2 YYNGEE. The CDR3 region has the DNA TGTGCCAGCAGCTACGGACGGGGCCAAGAGACCCAGTACTTC. Protein: CASSYGRGQETQYF.

V gene TRBV7-9 combines with J gene TRBJ1-1; D call uncertain. The germline gives CDR1 SEHNR, CDR2 FQNEAQ (reference sequence). Between the trimmed V and J ends, which lost 7 bases and 0 bases, there was a span of 15 bases. This CDR3 contains 15 residues. The CDR3 region is CASITSGRLNTEAFF. The CDR3 bases are TGTGCCAGCATCACCTCCGGACGGCTGAACACTGAAGCTTTCTTT.

The DNA for the CDR3 is TGTGCCAGCAGCCAGCAGGGTGGTGAGCAGTACTTC. Translation: CASSQQGGEQYF. This chain links TRBV3-1 with TRBJ2-7, with a tentative D call TRBD1 (5 bases). Germline V gene lookup returns CDR1 LGHDT and CDR2 YNNKEL (reference sequence). The CDR3 runs to 12 residues. V was cut by 3 bases and J by 7 bases, with 10 bases left in between.

The chain recombines TRBV4-1 with TRBJ2-2; 7 bases line up with TRBD2. Trimming removed 0 bases from V and 7 bases from J; junction bases left unmatched: 11. This CDR3 has 17 residues. The germline gives CDR1 MGHRA, CDR2 YSYEKL. The CDR3 DNA is TGCGCCAGCAGCCAAGATGGGGCGGGAGTGTACTTCGGGGAGCTGTTTTTT. Translated: CASSQDGAGVYFGELFF.

The DNA for the CDR3 is TGTGCCAGCAGCGTAGGGGGTACCGAACACAATGAGCAGTTCTTC. Its translation: CASSVGGTEHNEQFF. The gene calls are TRBV9 and TRBJ2-1; D is undetermined. From germline, CDR1 is SGDLS and CDR2 YYNGEE. The V end was cut by 0 bases, the J end by 5 bases, with 12 bases between. The CDR3 spans 15 residues.

The genes are TRBV11-2 and TRBJ2-1; 7 positions agree with TRBD1. The J segment lost 7 bases and the V segment lost 5 bases, leaving 8 bases of the junction unmatched. CDR1 is SGHAT, CDR2 FQNNGV, per germline. The CDR3 totals 14 residues. The DNA of the CDR3 is TGTGCCAGCAGCCCAAAGGGGGCTTTGAATGAGCAGTTCTTC. It is translated as CASSPKGALNEQFF.

The rearrangement uses TRBV20-1 and TRBJ2-7, with a weak D call TRBD1 (6 bases). CDR1 is DFQATT and CDR2 is SNEGSKA in the germline V gene (reference sequence). This CDR3 region has 17 residues. Trimming took 0 bases from V and 0 from J, leaving 18 bases between them. The chain's CDR3 is CSARDSTGSDRSYEQYF. DNA for the CDR3: TGCAGTGCTAGAGACTCAACAGGGTCCGACCGCTCCTACGAGCAGTACTTC.

J is TRBJ2-1 and V is TRBV9; maybe TRBD2 (5 bases). The V gene lost 4 bases and the J gene lost 5 bases, with 10 bases spanning the gap. CDR1 and CDR2 (germline): SGDLS, YYNGEE. The CDR3 extends over 13 amino acids. The CDR3 reads CASSTQRNNEQFF. The CDR3 DNA reads TGTGCCAGCAGCACCCAGCGGAACAATGAGCAGTTCTTC.

This clonotype showed up just once. The V gene is TRBV29-1, the J gene TRBJ2-5, with 7 bases that match TRBD1. The CDR3 is made up of 13 amino acids. The germline V gene has CDR1 SQVTM and CDR2 ANQGSEA. V trimming: 3 bases; J trimming: 4 bases; junction bases outside the gene matches: 5. CDR3 nucleotides: TGCAGCGTTGAGGGACAGATGGGAGAGACCCAGTACTTC. It specifies CSVEGQMGETQYF.

The rearrangement links TRBV6-1 to TRBJ1-1; no firm D call. Looked up from germline, CDR1 is MNHNS and CDR2 is SASEGT. This CDR3 region has 12 residues. The V gene lost 7 bases and the J gene lost 1 base, with 7 bases spanning the gap. Written as DNA, the CDR3 is TGTGCCAGCACCAGGACGAACACTGAAGCTTTCTTT. Its translation: CASTRTNTEAFF.

The genes are TRBV30 and TRBJ1-3, with 7 bases fitting TRBD1. CDR1 and CDR2 from the germline V gene are GTSNPN and SVGIG (reference sequence). V trimming: 8 bases; J trimming: 1 base; junction bases outside the gene matches: 8. CDR3 size: 14 residues. In DNA form, the CDR3 reads TGTGCCGGACGGGACAGCCCGTCTGGAAACACCATATATTTT. It yields the protein CAGRDSPSGNTIYF.

V is TRBV9 and J is TRBJ1-5; D is ambiguous. This CDR3 has 15 residues. V gave up 0 bases and J gave up 7 bases, with 14 bases separating them. The V gene's germline CDR1 is SGDLS and CDR2 YYNGEE. CDR3 amino acids: CASSVGLEGGQPQHF. DNA of the CDR3: TGTGCCAGCAGCGTAGGGCTTGAGGGAGGGCAGCCCCAGCATTTT.

Turning to this clonotype: At one boundary the junction diverges from the germline segment, which might be a read error. This sequence joins TRBV2 and TRBJ1-5; possibly TRBD1 for D (5 bases). The CDR3 spans 15 residues. Germline values: CDR1 SNHLY, CDR2 FYNNEI. The CDR3, as DNA: TGTGCCATCAGTGACGGGACGGTTAGCAATCAGCCCCAGCATTTT. It is translated as CAISDGTVSNQPQHF.

The V and J genes are TRBV5-1 and TRBJ2-5, with 7 bases aligning to TRBD1. In germline, CDR1 is SGHRS, CDR2 YFSETQ. With V trimmed by 5 bases and J by 1 base, 2 bases remained unmatched. The CDR3 covers 13 residues. DNA of the CDR3: TGCGCCAGCAGAAGGGACAGCCAAGAGACCCAGTACTTC. Translated, it gives CASRRDSQETQYF.

The chain couples TRBV4-2 to TRBJ1-1; D is ambiguous. The CDR3 length is 13 residues. Germline V lookup: CDR1 LGHNA, CDR2 YNFKEQ. Trimming shortened V by 0 bases and J by 8 bases, and 10 bases separated the two germline ends. DNA for the CDR3: TGTGCCAGCAGCCAAGATACTCTGGGAGAAGCTTTCTTT. This sequence encodes CASSQDTLGEAFF.

CDR3 nucleotide sequence: TGTGCCAGCAGCCAATACGAAACAGAGGGAGGGCGGGAGCTGTTTTTT. Translation gives CASSQYETEGGRELFF. V gene TRBV4-2 combines with J gene TRBJ2-2; TRBD2 matches 7 bases. V gave up 2 bases and J gave up 9 bases; unmatched junction bases: 12. Germline V gene data show CDR1 as LGHNA and CDR2 as YNFKEQ. There are 16 residues in the CDR3.

This clonotype was seen only once. For the CDR3, the DNA is TGTGCCACCAGTCCAGGTATCAATCAGCCCCAGCATTTT. This encodes CATSPGINQPQHF. The chain has TRBV15 and TRBJ1-5; D not certain. The CDR3 extends over 13 amino acids. Trimming cost V 6 bases and J 3 bases, with 9 bases left between them. Germline V gives CDR1 LNHNV, CDR2 YYDKDF (reference sequence).

The rearrangement links TRBV28 to TRBJ1-3, with no clear D. The V gene lost 9 bases and the J gene lost 0 bases, with 12 bases spanning the gap. Germline V lookup: CDR1 MDHEN, CDR2 SYDVKM. This CDR3 is 14 amino acids long. The CDR3 DNA is TGTGCCAGTTCGATGTCCAGCTCTGGAAACACCATATATTTT. Translated: CASSMSSSGNTIYF.

This chain joins TRBV2 and TRBJ2-7; D is tentatively TRBD1 or TRBD2 (5 bases each). Germline-derived CDR1 and CDR2 are SNHLY and FYNNEI. The V end lost 7 bases, the J end lost 8 bases, and 15 bases lay between the germline ends. The CDR3 length is 12 residues. The CDR3 sequence is CASNGDPQQQYF. CDR3 nucleotide sequence: TGTGCCAGCAACGGGGACCCACAACAGCAGTACTTC.